This record looks at one TCR beta chain sequence and its context. What it recognizes is unknown. CDR1 is MNHEY, CDR2 SVGAGI, per germline. V shed 10 bases and J shed 5 bases, with 11 bases lying between them. The CDR3 runs to 12 residues. Measured with immunoSEQ multiplex PCR; TCRdb has only the in-frame clones, and not every one. Seen here are about 260,000 clones, less than 95% observed once, and the top ten hold around 3.1%. This entry is derived from a study of cytomegalovirus exposure and HLA in healthy donors. Study-wide results and limits: A few of the chains that were CMV-associated were confirmed in vitro to be specific for CMV antigens.

The sequenced sample consisted of PBMCs. This TCR came from a woman aged 25 to 45 in good health and CMV-seronegative. This chain joins TRBV6-5 and TRBJ2-2; D not resolved. The CDR3 region is CATKTGTGELFF. CDR3 DNA: TGTGCCACCAAGACCGGTACCGGGGAGCTGTTTTTT.